The T cell receptor beta chain under discussion was sequenced for a study of cytomegalovirus exposure and HLA in healthy donors. Findings of the study overall: Per a prior analysis, the majority of TCR beta V segments were productive roughly 90% or roughly 30% of the time. The study assumed roughly uniform donor sequencing depth for presence/absence analyses. Later analysis found that TCR beta chains associated with HLA were more clonally expanded than other, equally common chains. In a later analysis, V- and J-gene trimming of beta chains associated with a DCLRE1C missense variant, replicated independently.

The PCR had 60 Vbeta and 13 Jbeta primers. Sequenced by immunoSEQ multiplex PCR; TCRdb stores in-frame clones only, minus some. Of around 110,000 clones listed, around 80% are singletons. Notes on this clone: Its antigen is not identified.

Sequenced sample: PBMCs. The sequence was collected from a young man in good health and CMV-seropositive.

CDR3 sequence reads: CASSLSDEQFF. CDR3 coding DNA: TGTGCCAGCAGCTTATCCGATGAGCAGTTCTTC. The genes are TRBV7-9 and TRBJ2-1; D is unresolved. With 2 bases removed from V and 8 bases from J, the gap between germline ends came to 4 bases. CDR3 length: 11 residues. Germline V gives CDR1 SEHNR, CDR2 FQNEAQ (reference sequence).